What follows are 18 T cell receptor beta chains derived from one specimen sequenced in a study of Ad26.COV2.S vaccination and SARS-CoV-2 variants. Data came from immunoSEQ multiplex PCR; TCRdb stores just in-frame clones and leaves some out. Found here are about 400,000 clones, around 82% of them singletons; the top ten hold more than 7%. Noted treatment: about 20 received Ad26.COV2.S at low or high dose, single or two shots; 5 received placebo; per-sample allocation not given. Sampling was done on day 63 after the first vaccine or placebo injection. This specimen consisted of peripheral blood, obtained in a trial of Ad26.COV2.S vaccine versus placebo. Receptor source: a person between 18 and 60 years old who received the Ad26.COV2.S COVID-19 vaccine or a placebo.

J is TRBJ2-5 and V is TRBV5-5; 10 positions agree with TRBD2. V was pared by 0 bases and J by 5 bases, with 10 bases of the junction left unmatched. The CDR3 has 17 amino acids. CDR1 is SGHKS and CDR2 is YYEKEE in the germline V gene (reference sequence). The CDR3 region is CASSLEGRAGGPETQYF. The CDR3 DNA sequence: TGTGCCAGCAGCTTGGAAGGGAGAGCGGGAGGGCCGGAGACCCAGTACTTC. Filled out from reference TRBV5-5 and TRBJ2-5, the complete variable domain reads DAGVTQSPTHLIKTRGQQVTLRCSPISGHKSVSWYQQVLGQGPQFIFQYYEKEERGRGNFPDRFSARQFPNYSSELNVNALLLGDSALYLCASSLEGRAGGPETQYFGPGTRLLVL.

This rearrangement joins TRBV19 to TRBJ1-4; unclear D gene. This CDR3 region has 15 residues. V was shortened by 2 bases and J by 3 bases, with 10 bases between the two germline ends. In germline, CDR1 is LNHDA, CDR2 SQIVND (reference sequence). This CDR3 reads CASSITGRPNEKLFF. Written as DNA, the CDR3 is TGTGCCAGTAGTATAACTGGCAGGCCTAATGAAAAACTGTTTTTT.

The chain uses TRBV7-3 and TRBJ1-1; D is undetermined. Trimming cost V 5 bases and J 1 base, with 8 bases left between them. CDR3 length: 13 amino acids. Germline values: CDR1 SGHTA, CDR2 FQGTGA. The DNA of the CDR3 is TGTGCCAGCAGCCAGGACTGGAACACTGAAGCTTTCTTT. Amino acid sequence: CASSQDWNTEAFF. Full variable domain (remainder filled in from reference TRBV7-3 and TRBJ1-1): GAGVSQTPSNKVTEKGKYVELRCDPISGHTALYWYRQSLGQGPEFLIYFQGTGAADDSGLPNDRFFAVRPEGSVSTLKIQRTERGDSAVYLCASSQDWNTEAFFGQGTRLTVV.

The chain links TRBV11-3 to TRBJ2-2, with 12 bases fitting TRBD2. This CDR3 contains 18 residues. Per the germline V gene, CDR1 is SGHNT and CDR2 is YENEEA. The V and J ends lost 5 bases and 2 bases, in that order; junction bases with no gene match: 9. The CDR3 reads CASSGRLAGADNTGELFF. CDR3 bases: TGTGCCAGCAGCGGAAGACTAGCGGGAGCTGATAACACCGGGGAGCTGTTTTTT. The variable domain in full, with the rest retrieved from reference TRBV11-3 and TRBJ2-2, is EAGVVQSPRYKIIEKKQPVAFWCNPISGHNTLYWYLQNLGQGPELLIRYENEEAVDDSQLPKDRFSAERLKGVDSTLKIQPAELGDSAVYLCASSGRLAGADNTGELFFGEGSRLTVL.

The chain employs TRBV27 and TRBJ2-7; D possibly corresponds to TRBD1 (5 bases). V lost 4 bases, J lost 2 bases, and 12 bases lay in between. The CDR3 totals 14 residues. Per germline, CDR1 MNHEY and CDR2 SMNVEV (reference sequence). CDR3 bases: TGTGCCAGCAGTTCGACAGATTCAACCTACGAGCAGTACTTC. Translated, it gives CASSSTDSTYEQYF.

V usage is TRBV3-1 (or the pseudogene TRBV3-2) and J usage is TRBJ1-2; 10 positions agree with TRBD1. The germline gives CDR1 LGHDT, CDR2 YNNKEL (reference sequence). There are 15 residues in the CDR3. The V segment lost 5 bases and the J segment 2 bases; nucleotides outside the gene matches: 5. The CDR3 region has the DNA TGTGCCAGCAGCTATAGGACAGGGGGAAACTATGGCTACACCTTC. As protein: CASSYRTGGNYGYTF.

This chain connects TRBV28 to TRBJ2-3, with a tentative D call TRBD2 (6 bases). V lost 2 bases and J lost 7, with 16 bases in between. This CDR3 spans 15 amino acids. Germline V gene lookup returns CDR1 MDHEN and CDR2 SYDVKM. As DNA, the CDR3 is TGTGCCAGCAGTTTAGGGGGGACCGCGGGGTATACGCAGTATTTT. Its protein product is CASSLGGTAGYTQYF. Full variable domain (remainder filled in from reference TRBV28 and TRBJ2-3): DVKVTQSSRYLVKRTGEKVFLECVQDMDHENMFWYRQDPGLGLRLIYFSYDVKMKEKGDIPEGYSVSREKKERFSLILESASTNQTSMYLCASSLGGTAGYTQYFGPGTRLTVL.

This clone was seen a handful of times. This chain uses TRBV5-5 with TRBJ1-1; the D gene is possibly TRBD1 (6 bases). Trimming pared 4 bases from V and 5 bases from J, leaving 18 bases between. This CDR3 is 15 amino acids long. Per germline, CDR1 SGHKS and CDR2 YYEKEE (reference sequence). The CDR3 loop is CASSPDSGGGTEAFF. The DNA of the CDR3 is TGTGCCAGCAGCCCCGACTCTGGAGGGGGAACTGAAGCTTTCTTT.

The rearrangement joins TRBV6-2 or TRBV6-3 to TRBJ2-7; maybe TRBD1 (6 bases). The CDR3 loop spans 14 amino acids. CDR1 and CDR2 from the germline V gene are MNHEY and SVGEGT. Deletions cut 4 bases from V and 2 bases from J, with 12 bases between. The CDR3 nucleotides read TGTGCCAGCAGTTTCTGGGACACCCCCTACGAGCAGTACTTC. It encodes CASSFWDTPYEQYF.

This rearrangement joins TRBV5-1 to TRBJ2-5; D may be TRBD1 (6 bases). Germline loops: CDR1 SGHRS, CDR2 YFSETQ. This CDR3 has 15 residues. V shed 2 bases and J shed 4 bases, with 15 bases lying between them. This CDR3 reads CASSFIATGGETQYF. In DNA form, the CDR3 reads TGCGCCAGCAGCTTTATAGCGACAGGCGGAGAGACCCAGTACTTC.

The J gene is TRBJ1-1, the V gene TRBV5-1, with TRBD1 matching 9 bases. Trimming removed 5 bases from V and 1 base from J; junction bases left unmatched: 9. The CDR3 totals 16 residues. Per the germline V gene, CDR1 is SGHRS and CDR2 is YFSETQ. The CDR3 protein is CASSGQGQLANTEAFF. The CDR3 DNA sequence: TGCGCCAGCAGTGGACAGGGGCAATTGGCGAACACTGAAGCTTTCTTT.

The genes are TRBV24-1 and TRBJ2-1; D may match TRBD1 or TRBD2 (5 bases each). Trimming shortened V by 3 bases and J by 8 bases, and 16 bases separated the two germline ends. CDR3 length: 15 amino acids. CDR1 and CDR2 (germline): KGHDR, SFDVKD. CDR3 coding DNA: TGTGCCACCAGTGATCCCGGGACCCCTGGGGATGAGCAGTTCTTC. Amino acid sequence: CATSDPGTPGDEQFF.

V gene TRBV28 combines with J gene TRBJ2-3, with 8 bases aligning to TRBD1. V was clipped by 3 bases and J by 4 bases; unmatched bases: 6. Germline-derived CDR1 and CDR2 are MDHEN and SYDVKM. The CDR3 covers 15 residues. The CDR3 DNA follows: TGTGCCAGCAGTTTCGGGGGACAGGCGGCAGATACGCAGTATTTT. Encoded protein: CASSFGGQAADTQYF.

V gene TRBV6-5 combines with J gene TRBJ1-2; 10 bases match TRBD1. The V and J ends lost 2 bases and 7 bases, in that order; junction bases with no gene match: 7. This CDR3 is built from 15 residues. CDR1 and CDR2 (germline): MNHEY, SVGAGI. The CDR3 bases are TGTGCCAGCAGTTACGGGGACAGGGGTTCGGTTGGCTACACCTTC. Translated, it gives CASSYGDRGSVGYTF.

This chain joins TRBV3-1 (or the pseudogene TRBV3-2) and TRBJ1-6; maybe TRBD1 (6 bases). The CDR3 has 13 residues. Trimming removed 4 bases from V and 8 bases from J, with 9 bases in between. CDR1 and CDR2 from the germline V gene are LGHDT and YNNKEL (reference sequence). The CDR3: CASSPTGHSPLHF. Written as DNA, the CDR3 is TGTGCCAGCAGCCCGACAGGTCATTCACCCCTCCACTTT.

This clone was seen a few times. This sequence joins TRBV5-6 and TRBJ1-6; D perhaps matches TRBD1 (5 bases). Per germline, CDR1 SGHDT and CDR2 YYEEEE. There are 14 residues in the CDR3. Trimming pared 4 bases from V and 10 bases from J, leaving 15 bases between. CDR3 sequence reads: CASSLTTGTSPLHF. DNA for the CDR3: TGTGCCAGCAGCCTCACCACCGGGACCTCACCCCTCCACTTT.

The chain employs TRBV5-8 and TRBJ1-4; D remains ambiguous. Per the germline V gene, CDR1 is SGHTS and CDR2 is YDEGEE. The CDR3 consists of 14 residues. V lost 0 bases and J lost 4, with 7 bases in between. Written as DNA, the CDR3 is TGTGCCAGCAGCTTGGACCGTCATAATGAAAAACTGTTTTTT. It codes for CASSLDRHNEKLFF. The variable domain in full, completed from reference TRBV5-8 and TRBJ1-4, reads EAGVTQSPTHLIKTRGQQATLRCSPISGHTSVYWYQQALGLGLQFLLWYDEGEERNRGNFPPRFSGRQFPNYSSELNVNALELEDSALYLCASSLDRHNEKLFFGSGTQLSVL.

This chain connects TRBV5-4 to TRBJ2-2; TRBD1 is a possible D gene (6 bases). Germline assignment: CDR1 SGHNT and CDR2 YYREEE (reference sequence). V dropped 4 bases and J dropped 11 bases, with 21 bases sitting between them. CDR3 length: 15 amino acids. Here the CDR3 DNA reads TGTGCCAGCAGCATTGACAGGCCGGAAACGGGAGAGCTGTTTTTT. Translation: CASSIDRPETGELFF.